This T cell receptor beta chain stems from a study of tumor-infiltrating lymphocytes in primary liver carcinoma. Study-wide findings and caveats: Tumors had a top-250-clone fraction that was significantly higher than blood (p = 0.039).

Notes on this clonotype: Its target is not known. One end of the junction is discordant with germline, which a read error may explain.

Synthesis of TCR beta cDNA was carried out from 500 ng total RNA with a constant-region primer. Generation of the TCR beta libraries relied on three nested multiplex PCR rounds using slightly modified ARM-PCR. Running around 9 cycles apiece, the first two PCR rounds relied on TRBV1-TRBV30 forward primers together with a C-beta reverse primer. MiXCR, applied by TCRdb to the multiplex PCR reads, yields one record per CDR3 protein. The table has tens of thousands of distinct CDR3 sequences, 75% seen once; the top ten hold 38%. The CDR3 contains 17 residues. Germline loops: CDR1 SGHNT, CDR2 YENEEA. Co-extracted RNA and DNA came from roughly 20-30 mg of unsorted bulk tissue. The patients carried chronic HBV infection and had received no treatment.

The TCR originated in a woman in her thirties with primary liver carcinoma and hepatitis B virus infection. The rearrangement uses TRBV11-3 and TRBJ2-5; possibly TRBD2 for D (7 bases). The sequencing input was tumor-adjacent normal liver tissue. The CDR3 spells CVSSPWGASGEQEIQYF. In nucleotides, the CDR3 is TGTGTCAGCAGCCCCTGGGGGGCTAGCGGAGAGCAAGAGATCCAGTACTTC.